This record concerns one T cell receptor beta chain sequence. Its specificity is unknown. This entry comes from a study of T cell responses to AZD1222 COVID-19 vaccine. Study results and limitations: The peak T cell response came first, and repertoires were sampled only after it.

Researchers grouped second doses given at about 4 or about 12 weeks into one pool. TCRdb keeps only in-frame clones here, not all; method: immunoSEQ multiplex PCR. The sample yields approximately 150,000 clones, 92% seen once. The germline gives CDR1 LNHDA, CDR2 SQIVND (reference sequence). This CDR3 is 12 amino acids long. Sequences were derived from peripheral blood, sampled 28 days after the second AZD1222 dose. V and J are TRBV19 and TRBJ1-2, with D possibly TRBD1 on 5 matching bases. The sequence derives from an adult who received the AZD1222 COVID-19 vaccine. The CDR3 spells CAIMEGTYGYTF. The CDR3 coding sequence is TGTGCGATTATGGAAGGGACCTATGGCTACACCTTC.